The sequence of this T cell receptor beta chain was determined in a study of low-dose radiotherapy and immunotherapy resistance in tumors (dated by TCRdb to 2022 to 2024). With regard to the full study: Cohort 1 received 0.5 Gy per fraction every 2 weeks, with a prescribed total PTV dose of 6.5 Gy. Eight patients were included in the translational analysis: three from the first dose cohort and the first five from the second dose cohort. Patients took aspirin 300 mg orally once daily for four cycles, starting on cycle 1 day 1. Cyclophosphamide 200 mg/m2 was given intravenously every two weeks, one day before each radiation and immunotherapy administration. The trial did not randomize participants into treatment groups. In Cohort 2, 1 Gy per fraction was delivered every two weeks, for a total of 13 Gy over 26 weeks. Superscript III and a set of TRAV- and TRBV-specific primers were used to synthesize first-strand cDNA, so that both TCRalpha and TCRbeta chains were covered. Patients were given nivolumab as a 240 mg flat dose every two weeks and ipilimumab at 1 mg/kg every six weeks, with both drugs delivered intravenously. An Illumina MiniSeq instrument was used to deep-sequence the TCRalpha and TCRbeta libraries.

CDR1 and CDR2 are drawn from the germline V gene: SGHRS, YFSETQ. V and J lose 4 bases and 10 bases, and a span of 18 bases separates them. Spanning cysteine to phenylalanine, the CDR3 consists of 14 amino acids. Of the read, only the CDR3 DNA is kept; its 42 bases are in frame from base 1. Sequenced on an Illumina MiniSeq. TCRs were amplified with Phusion for approximately 19 PCR cycles using a constant-region primer together with the adapter attached to the V primers. Isolated mRNA was amplified with the MessageAmp II aRNA Amplification Kit, using a roughly 17-hour in vitro transcription at 37°C. The Dynabeads mRNA DIRECT Purification Kit was used to isolate mRNA for TCR sequencing. A second 25-cycle Phusion PCR added indexed Illumina adapters, and products were purified with AMPure XP beads. As for the original processing: Using custom Perl scripts, TCR sequences encoding the same protein were pooled, out-of-frame sequences were removed, and the abundance of each clonotype was computed. TCR sequences supported by only a single read were excluded from analysis. Among the metrics used to describe the repertoires were Shannon entropy, Gini index, clonality, richness, and the frequency of TCRs shared between repertoires. The raw public reads went through TCRdb reprocessing: fastp at Q25, MiXCR clone calling, in-frame beta chains kept. Merged by CDR3 protein, the rows form single entries marked with the most common genes and DNA. These V and J calls are TCRdb output, not the study's own analysis. The sample data list tens of thousands of distinct CDR3 sequences, and 12% of these were observed just once. About 6% of the sample comes from the top ten.

The label giving this sample's time point can be read as: before trial treatment. Donors were enrolled in RACIN, a single-arm phase I dose-escalation trial in which nivolumab, ipilimumab, aspirin, low-dose cyclophosphamide and low-dose radiotherapy were combined. To be eligible, a patient needed to have an advanced solid tumor that was TIL-negative. This clonotype was seen only a few times. The target of this receptor is not known. A read error likely explains this, since a far larger clone differs by one base. The TCR comes from a female donor with ovarian cancer. The specimen was PBMCs, collected before treatment. The chain is made from TRBV5-1 and TRBJ2-1; TRBD2 might be the D gene, on 6 matching bases. Here is the DNA: TGCGCCAGCAGCCCGGAGGGCGGGCCCTACGAGCAGTTCTTC. It is translated as CASSPEGGPYEQFF.